A selection of T cell receptor beta chains follows, all from one sample in a study of cytomegalovirus exposure and HLA in healthy donors. Here immunoSEQ multiplex PCR was the method, and the copy in TCRdb shows in-frame clones only, minus some. The data show over 95,000 clones, around 77% seen once. Sequencing was done on a sample of PBMCs. The receptors were sampled from a man aged 35 to 55 in good health and CMV-seronegative. The CDR3 runs from the conserved cysteine through the conserved F or W. Fields, in order: V gene, D gene, J gene, clone size, CDR3 length, CDR3 DNA, CDR3 protein. A D gene is named only where the DNA matches it firmly. For some rows the clone size is stated as once, few or many, or as a class when expanded; others skip it.

TRBV30	NA	TRBJ2-5	NA	11	TGTGCCACCGGGGGCCAAGAGACCCAGTACTTC	CATGGQETQYF
TRBV2	NA	TRBJ2-7	NA	12	TGTGCCAGCAATGGGGGAGGAGACGAGCAGTACTTC	CASNGGGDEQYF
TRBV2	NA	TRBJ1-5	once	14	TGTGCCAGCAGTGATCGGGGGGCAAATCAGCCCCAGCATTTT	CASSDRGANQPQHF
TRBV7-8	TRBD2	TRBJ2-7	NA	15	TGTGCCAGCAGCCCCACCCTAGCGGATTCCTACGAGCAGTACTTC	CASSPTLADSYEQYF
TRBV15	NA	TRBJ1-3	once	15	TGTGCCACCAGCAGAGGGGGGCCAGGCGGAAACACCATATATTTT	CATSRGGPGGNTIYF
TRBV4-1	TRBD1	TRBJ1-6	NA	15	TGCGCCAGCAGCACCAGACAGGGGGCGGATTCACCCCTCCACTTT	CASSTRQGADSPLHF
TRBV29-1	NA	TRBJ1-3	NA	15	TGCAGCGTTAGAGGCAGAGGGGGAACTGGAAACACCATATATTTT	CSVRGRGGTGNTIYF
TRBV7-9	TRBD1	TRBJ2-5	NA	15	TGTGCCAGCAGCTTAGCCGGGGACAGCGAAGAGACCCAGTACTTC	CASSLAGDSEETQYF
TRBV2	NA	TRBJ1-4	NA	13	TGTGCCAGCAGTGACAGGGGTAATGAAAAACTGTTTTTT	CASSDRGNEKLFF
TRBV29-1	NA	TRBJ1-6	NA	13	TGCAGCGTCGGATATGCAGCGAATTCACCCCTCCACTTT	CSVGYAANSPLHF